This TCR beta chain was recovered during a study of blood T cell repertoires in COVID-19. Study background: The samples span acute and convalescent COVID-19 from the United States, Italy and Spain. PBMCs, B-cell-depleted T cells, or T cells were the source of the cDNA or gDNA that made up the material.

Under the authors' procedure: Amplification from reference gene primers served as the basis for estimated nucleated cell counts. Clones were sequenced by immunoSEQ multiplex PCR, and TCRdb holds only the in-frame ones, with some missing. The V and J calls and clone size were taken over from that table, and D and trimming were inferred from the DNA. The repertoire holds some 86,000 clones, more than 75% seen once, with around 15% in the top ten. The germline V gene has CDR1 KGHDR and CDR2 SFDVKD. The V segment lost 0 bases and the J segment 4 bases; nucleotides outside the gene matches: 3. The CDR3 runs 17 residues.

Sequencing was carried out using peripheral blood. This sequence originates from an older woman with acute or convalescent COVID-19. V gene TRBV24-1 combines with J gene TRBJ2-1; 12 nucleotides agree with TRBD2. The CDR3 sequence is CATSDLPSGGVYNEQFF. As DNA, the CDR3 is TGTGCCACCAGTGATTTGCCTAGCGGGGGGGTATACAATGAGCAGTTCTTC.